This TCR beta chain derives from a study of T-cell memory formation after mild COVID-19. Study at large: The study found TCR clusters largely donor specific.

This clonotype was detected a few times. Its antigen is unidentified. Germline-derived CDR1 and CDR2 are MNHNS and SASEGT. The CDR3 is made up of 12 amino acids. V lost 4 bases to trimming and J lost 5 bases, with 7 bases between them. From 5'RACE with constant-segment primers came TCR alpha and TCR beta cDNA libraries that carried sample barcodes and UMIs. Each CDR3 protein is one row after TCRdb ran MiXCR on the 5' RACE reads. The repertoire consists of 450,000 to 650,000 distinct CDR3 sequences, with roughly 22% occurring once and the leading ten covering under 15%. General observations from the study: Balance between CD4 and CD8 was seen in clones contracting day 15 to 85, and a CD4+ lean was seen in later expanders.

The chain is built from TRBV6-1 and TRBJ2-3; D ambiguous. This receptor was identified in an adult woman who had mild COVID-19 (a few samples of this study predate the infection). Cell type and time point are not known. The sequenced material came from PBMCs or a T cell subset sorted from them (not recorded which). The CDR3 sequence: CASSVLGDTQYF. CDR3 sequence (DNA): TGTGCCAGCAGTGTCCTCGGAGATACGCAGTATTTT.